This entry features one TCR beta chain sequence. TCRdb's copy holds only in-frame clones and misses some; the assay was immunoSEQ multiplex PCR. The sample shows around 140,000 clones, roughly 87% of them seen only once. The data were obtained in a study of blood T cell repertoires in COVID-19. The CDR3 runs 16 residues. The germline gives CDR1 MDHEN, CDR2 SYDVKM. J was trimmed by 7 bases and V by 3 bases; bases with no gene match: 9. Source material: peripheral blood. This chain connects TRBV28 to TRBJ2-2; 9 bases line up with TRBD1. The receptor was derived from a woman in her forties or fifties with acute or convalescent COVID-19. In DNA form, the CDR3 reads TGTGCCAGCAGTTTCAATGGACAGGGGATTAGCGGGGAGCTGTTTTTT. Translated, it gives CASSFNGQGISGELFF.